This T cell receptor (beta chain) is from a study of T cell repertoires in cytomegalovirus infection. Study-wide context: Well-studied HLA-B-restricted epitopes and recently identified HLA-C-restricted epitopes of CMV were both used in the study. Shared public TCR beta signatures pointed to both CMV infection and a matching HLA type.

TCRdb processed the reads anew with MiXCR; each CDR3 protein has one entry. In the table there are roughly 990,000 distinct CDR3 sequences, less than 40% of which are singletons. This clonotype has a count of ten or more. The antigen is not known. Study-level findings and limits: Carriers of CMV plus the relevant HLA were identified by cumulative public TCR beta family frequency. What dominated the ex vivo response were HLA-C-restricted CMV-specific TCR beta clonotypes.

Germline V gene lookup returns CDR1 SEHNR and CDR2 FQNEAQ (reference sequence). The trim removed 8 bases at V and 4 bases at J, leaving 10 bases unmatched. CDR3 length: 14 amino acids. Material: cultured CD8+ T cells from PBMCs, obtained from culture after CMV antigen stimulation. The receptor was isolated from a human donor in good health (CMV status not recorded). Some clones in this sample may be carry-over from other donors' samples. The genes are TRBV7-9 and TRBJ1-2; 7 bases map to TRBD1. The CDR3 nucleotides are TGTGCCAGCGGTCAAACCGGGACAGCCTATGGCTACACCTTC. This codes for CASGQTGTAYGYTF.